The clone carrying this T cell receptor beta chain was counted a few times. The target antigen is unknown. The data were taken from a study of neoadjuvant anti-PD-1 for oral cavity cancer. Whole-study context: Around day 43, patients without progression received a fourth nivolumab dose before surgery. General study results and limits: Post-treatment tumors with larger preexisting clones showed more shrinkage. Higher pretreatment Treg/Th17 ratios tracked higher pretreatment blood clonality.

Two replicates per tumor sample, mostly from about 4.6 ug of genomic DNA. Assay used: immunoSEQ multiplex PCR; TCRdb lists only in-frame clones, some missing. The data show thousands of clones, approximately 54% seen once. The germline CDR1 and CDR2 sequences are LGHNT and FRNRAP. The ends were cut back, 6 bases at V and 0 bases at J, with 15 bases in the middle. The CDR3 length is 16 residues. The receptor was derived from a person between 35 and 79 years old with oral cavity squamous cell carcinoma. Sample: tumor tissue, taken before nivolumab (anti-PD-1) treatment. The rearrangement uses TRBV12-5 and TRBJ2-1; D possibly corresponds to TRBD2 (5 bases). This chain's CDR3 is CASGNPGGPSYNEQFF. In nucleotides, the CDR3 is TGTGCTAGTGGGAATCCCGGAGGTCCCTCCTACAATGAGCAGTTCTTC.